The 3 T cell receptor beta chains below come from one sample, sequenced in a study of blood T cell repertoires in COVID-19. Produced via immunoSEQ multiplex PCR; TCRdb's table is partial and in-frame only. This table has hundreds of thousands of clones, approximately 88% appearing once. The sequenced sample consisted of PBMCs or T cells enriched from blood (not recorded which). The receptors stem from a woman aged 25-40 years who had recovered from COVID-19.

The rearrangement joins TRBV10-1 to TRBJ2-1; D might be TRBD2 (6 bases). The CDR3 extends over 14 amino acids. The V gene lost 0 bases and the J gene lost 4 bases, with 7 bases spanning the gap. From germline, CDR1 is WNHNN and CDR2 SYGVQD (reference sequence). CDR3 sequence reads: CASSESGTYNEQFF. CDR3 DNA: TGCGCCAGCAGTGAGTCAGGGACTTACAATGAGCAGTTCTTC.

The chain employs TRBV10-3 and TRBJ2-1; 11 nucleotides line up with TRBD2. V shed 1 base and J 6 bases; nucleotides not matched to a gene: 8. The CDR3 is 17 residues long. Germline V gene sequence: CDR1 ENHRY, CDR2 SYGVKD. In DNA form, the CDR3 reads TGTGCCATCAGTGAGTATACTAGCGGGAGTAGAGTCAATGAGCAGTTCTTC. It codes for CAISEYTSGSRVNEQFF.

This chain joins TRBV5-1 and TRBJ1-4, with TRBD1 as a possible D gene (6 bases). CDR3 length equals 15 residues. Germline V gene data show CDR1 as SGHRS and CDR2 as YFSETQ. Trimming shortened V by 0 bases and J by 7 bases, and 13 bases separated the two germline ends. The CDR3 here is CASSLETGGGEKLFF. DNA for the CDR3: TGCGCCAGCAGCTTGGAGACAGGCGGTGGTGAAAAACTGTTTTTT.